The next 14 T cell receptor beta chains were all read from a single sample in a study of early T cells in non-severe SARS-CoV-2 infection (TCRdb year 2021). The receptor library was made with 5' RACE. Sequencing relied on a NextSeq 500. TCRdb reprocessing: public reads trimmed at Q25 with fastp, clones called with MiXCR, in-frame beta chains kept. Each record represents a unique CDR3 protein, reported with the most common genes and DNA among its rows. The sample includes some 75,000 distinct CDR3 sequences, with around 13% observed a single time. In total, the top ten clones hold roughly 1.4% of the sample. The material sequenced was whole blood. All receptors derive from an adult who was a healthcare worker with PCR-confirmed SARS-CoV-2 infection or an uninfected control (not recorded which).

This clonotype was counted between two and nine times. The rearrangement uses TRBV4-1 and TRBJ1-1; the match to TRBD1 covers 7 bases. V shed 7 bases and J 3 bases; nucleotides not matched to a gene: 5. Germline lookup yields CDR1 MGHRA and CDR2 YSYEKL. CDR3 size: 13 residues. The CDR3 protein is CASIRQGYTEAFF. The CDR3 DNA follows: TGCGCCAGCATTCGACAGGGCTACACTGAAGCTTTCTTT.

CDR3 protein: CASSQVRTENTEAFF. CDR3 sequence (DNA): TGTGCCAGCAGCCAAGTACGAACAGAGAACACTGAAGCTTTCTTT. This rearrangement joins TRBV14 to TRBJ1-1; D is uncertain. V shed 1 base and J shed 1 base, with 10 bases lying between them. The germline CDR1 and CDR2 sequences are SGHDN and FVKESK. CDR3 length: 15 amino acids.

The CDR3 is CASSQVGGDSPLHF. The CDR3 region has the DNA TGCGCCAGCAGCCAAGTCGGGGGTGATTCACCCCTCCACTTT. The chain joins TRBV5-1 to TRBJ1-6; TRBD1 is a possible D gene (5 bases). V was trimmed by 4 bases and J by 8 bases, leaving 13 bases between them. The CDR3 runs 14 residues. Germline CDR1 SGHRS, CDR2 YFSETQ.

This clonotype was recorded a few times. The rearrangement links TRBV7-2 to TRBJ2-7; D may be TRBD1 (6 bases). The V end lost 5 bases, the J end lost 2 bases, and 13 bases lay between the germline ends. The CDR3 consists of 14 residues. Germline CDR1 reads SGHTA; CDR2 reads FQGNSA. The CDR3 DNA follows: TGTGCCAGCAGCCCCAGGGACACCACCTACGAGCAGTACTTC. It translates to CASSPRDTTYEQYF.

This rearrangement joins TRBV3-1 to TRBJ2-5; D not certain. The CDR3 is 14 residues long. CDR1 is LGHDT and CDR2 is YNNKEL in the germline V gene (reference sequence). V was clipped by 1 base and J by 0 bases, with 6 bases between them. The CDR3 is CASSQVLYQETQYF. CDR3 bases: TGTGCCAGCAGCCAAGTGCTGTACCAAGAGACCCAGTACTTC.

At least ten counts were recorded for this clonotype. This rearrangement joins TRBV20-1 to TRBJ2-1, with a tentative D call TRBD2 (6 bases). Deletions cut 5 bases from V and 5 bases from J, with 16 bases between. The CDR3 is 14 amino acids. The germline CDR1 and CDR2 sequences are DFQATT and SNEGSKA (reference sequence). CDR3 in DNA: TGCAGTGCTCCTAGAGGCGGGGCCGACAATGAGCAGTTCTTC. Its translation: CSAPRGGADNEQFF.

The V gene is TRBV30, the J gene TRBJ2-5; 11 nucleotides line up with TRBD1. V trimming: 5 bases; J trimming: 5 bases; junction bases outside the gene matches: 1. Germline-derived CDR1 and CDR2 are GTSNPN and SVGIG (reference sequence). CDR3 length: 12 amino acids. CDR3 coding DNA: TGTGCCTGGGGACAGGGGGCTGAGACCCAGTACTTC. Its protein is CAWGQGAETQYF.

The V gene is TRBV2, the J gene TRBJ2-7; 7 bases map to TRBD1. From germline, CDR1 is SNHLY and CDR2 FYNNEI. The CDR3 is made up of 14 amino acids. V lost 7 bases to trimming and J lost 0 bases; unmatched junction nucleotides: 6. The CDR3 region has the DNA TGTGCCAGCATTGACAGGGCCGTCTCCTACGAGCAGTACTTC. Amino acids: CASIDRAVSYEQYF.

There are a few counts of this clonotype. The chain is built from TRBV6-1 and TRBJ2-7; 7 bases map to TRBD1. Unmatched junction bases numbered 14, after V lost 8 bases and J lost 1 base. The CDR3 contains 16 residues. Germline V CDR1 and CDR2: MNHNS, SASEGT. The CDR3 region has the DNA TGTGCCAGCTCTATCCCCTTGAGGGACAGTTCCTACGAGCAGTACTTC. This codes for CASSIPLRDSSYEQYF.

DNA for the CDR3: TGTGCCAGCAGTCGAGCCGACAGGGAGGCAGATACGCAGTATTTT. Translated, it gives CASSRADREADTQYF. The genes are TRBV5-4 and TRBJ2-3, with D possibly matching TRBD1 (7 bases). The germline gives CDR1 SGHNT, CDR2 YYREEE (reference sequence). The germline V and J ends were trimmed by 5 bases and 4 bases, with 17 bases remaining between them. The CDR3 has 15 residues.

This clonotype was found many times. This CDR3 reads CASSRTGYTEAFF. CDR3 in DNA: TGTGCCAGCTCCAGGACAGGGTACACTGAAGCTTTCTTT. The V call is TRBV6-2 or TRBV6-3, the J call TRBJ1-1, with TRBD1 matching over 8 bases. This CDR3 is 13 amino acids long. Germline V lookup: CDR1 MNHEY, CDR2 SVGEGT. Trimming cost V 8 bases and J 3 bases; bases outside gene matches: 5.

The chain combines TRBV6-2 or TRBV6-3 with TRBJ2-2, with a possible D match to TRBD2 (6 bases). Germline V gives CDR1 MNHEY, CDR2 SVGEGT. This CDR3 contains 15 residues. V dropped 2 bases and J dropped 1 base, with 8 bases sitting between them. CDR3 sequence: CASSYGGENTGELFF. The CDR3, as DNA: TGTGCCAGCAGTTACGGCGGGGAGAACACCGGGGAGCTGTTTTTT.

This clonotype was seen many times. The chain recombines TRBV5-4 with TRBJ2-2; TRBD2 agrees at 8 bases. The CDR3 loop spans 16 amino acids. Germline-derived CDR1 and CDR2 are SGHNT and YYREEE (reference sequence). V shed 2 bases and J 3 bases; nucleotides not matched to a gene: 6. Here the CDR3 reads CASSFTSGPYTGELFF. CDR3 in DNA: TGTGCCAGCAGCTTTACTAGCGGCCCTTACACCGGGGAGCTGTTTTTT.

The chain couples TRBV10-2 to TRBJ2-7; unclear D gene. The CDR3 spans 14 residues. The germline gives CDR1 WSHSY, CDR2 SAAADI. V was trimmed by 1 base and J by 1 base, leaving 8 bases between them. DNA for the CDR3: TGCGCCAGCAGTGAGTATCGAGGTTCCTACGAGCAGTACTTC. Protein sequence: CASSEYRGSYEQYF.